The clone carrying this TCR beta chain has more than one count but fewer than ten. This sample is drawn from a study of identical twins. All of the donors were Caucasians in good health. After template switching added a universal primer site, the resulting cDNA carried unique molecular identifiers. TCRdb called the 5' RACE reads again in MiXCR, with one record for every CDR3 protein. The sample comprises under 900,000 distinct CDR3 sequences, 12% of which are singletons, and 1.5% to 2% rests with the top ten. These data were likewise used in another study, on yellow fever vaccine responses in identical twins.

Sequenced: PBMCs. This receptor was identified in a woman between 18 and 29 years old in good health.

In DNA, the CDR3 is TGCGCCAGCAGCCAAGGGGGGACAGAGACCCAGTACTTC. It yields the protein CASSQGGTETQYF. The chain combines TRBV4-1 with TRBJ2-5; D might be TRBD1 or TRBD2, each matching 5 bases. This CDR3 spans 13 amino acids. Germline V gives CDR1 MGHRA, CDR2 YSYEKL. V was pared by 1 base and J by 4 bases, with 7 bases between.